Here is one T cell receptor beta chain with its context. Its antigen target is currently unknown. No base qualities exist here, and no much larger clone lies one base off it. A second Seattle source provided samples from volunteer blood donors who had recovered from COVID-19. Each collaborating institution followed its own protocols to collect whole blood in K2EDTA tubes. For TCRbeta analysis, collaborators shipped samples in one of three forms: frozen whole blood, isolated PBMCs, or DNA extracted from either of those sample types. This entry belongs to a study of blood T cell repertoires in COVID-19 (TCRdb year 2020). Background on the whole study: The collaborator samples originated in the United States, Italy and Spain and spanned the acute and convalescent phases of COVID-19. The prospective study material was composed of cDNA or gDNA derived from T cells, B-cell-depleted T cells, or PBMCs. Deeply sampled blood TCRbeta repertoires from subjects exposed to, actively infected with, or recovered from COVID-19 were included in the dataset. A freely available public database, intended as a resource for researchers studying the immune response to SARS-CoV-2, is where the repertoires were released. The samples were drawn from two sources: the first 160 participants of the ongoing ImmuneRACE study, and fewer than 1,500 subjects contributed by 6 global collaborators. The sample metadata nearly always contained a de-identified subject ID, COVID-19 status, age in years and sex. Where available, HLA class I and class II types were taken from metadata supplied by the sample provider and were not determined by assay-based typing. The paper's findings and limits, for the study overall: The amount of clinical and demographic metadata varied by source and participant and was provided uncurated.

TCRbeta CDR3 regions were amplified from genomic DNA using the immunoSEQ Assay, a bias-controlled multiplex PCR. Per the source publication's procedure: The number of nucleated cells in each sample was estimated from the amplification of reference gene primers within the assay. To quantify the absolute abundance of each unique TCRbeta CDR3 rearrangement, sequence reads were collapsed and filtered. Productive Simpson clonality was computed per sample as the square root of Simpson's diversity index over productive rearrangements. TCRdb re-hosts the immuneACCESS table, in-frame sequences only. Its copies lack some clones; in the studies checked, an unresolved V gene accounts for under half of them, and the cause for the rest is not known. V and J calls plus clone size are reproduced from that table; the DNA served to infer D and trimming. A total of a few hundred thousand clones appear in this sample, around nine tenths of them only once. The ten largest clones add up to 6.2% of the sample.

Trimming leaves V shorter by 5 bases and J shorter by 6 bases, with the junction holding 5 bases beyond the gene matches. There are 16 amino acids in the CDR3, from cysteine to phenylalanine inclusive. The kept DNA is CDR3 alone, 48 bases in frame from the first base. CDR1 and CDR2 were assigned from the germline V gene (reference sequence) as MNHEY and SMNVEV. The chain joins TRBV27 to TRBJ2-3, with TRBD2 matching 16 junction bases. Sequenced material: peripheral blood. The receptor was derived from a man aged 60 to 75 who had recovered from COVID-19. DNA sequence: TGTGCCAGCAGTCCGGGACTAGCGGGGGGGCGGGATACGCAGTATTTT. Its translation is CASSPGLAGGRDTQYF.